The present T cell receptor beta chain was sequenced within a study of early T cells in non-severe SARS-CoV-2 infection (dated by TCRdb to 2020 to 2022). A note on the overall study: Bulk RNA from unsorted whole blood was used for TCR sequencing, so alpha and beta chains could not be paired.

The study was a case-control design nested within a healthcare worker cohort in London, UK, with weekly nasopharyngeal swab PCR tests and blood sampling. Healthcare workers were recruited between 23 and 31 March 2020, during the week of the UK lockdown, and were followed weekly for up to roughly 16 weeks. The library was prepared using 5' RACE. For sequencing, a NextSeq 500 was employed. In the TCR library protocol, unique molecular identifiers were attached to individual cDNA molecules to correct for PCR bias and sequencing error. Sequencing covered both TCR alpha and beta chains, and within each sample the abundances of alpha and beta sequences were tightly co-correlated. The authors processed their data as follows. Decombinator V4 was used to annotate the V gene, J gene and CDR3 of the TCR sequences. Expanded TCRs were defined as changing significantly between any two time points under a Poisson model with p below 0.0001. TCR abundances were normalised to the total number of TCRs sequenced in each sample and reported as counts per million. TRAV1-2 paired with TRAJ12, TRAJ20 or TRAJ33 defined MAIT TCRs, while TRAV10 paired with TRAJ18 defined iNKT TCRs. VDJdb, accessed 1 November 2021, was searched for CMV, EBV and SARS-CoV-2 annotated TCRs, excluding TCRs annotated for multiple antigens. TCRdb trimmed public reads at Q25 via fastp, called clones via MiXCR and kept in-frame beta chains. Each record represents a unique CDR3 protein, reported with the most common genes and DNA among its rows. TCRdb, not the authors, supplied the V and J calls. The table for this sample lists about 80,000 distinct CDR3 sequences; roughly an eighth of them were counted only once. In total, the top ten clones hold about 2.7% of the sample.

The study at large found these results: VDJdb matching was skewed toward anti-spike CD8 responses and likely underestimated virus-specific expansions, missing private and CD4 specificities.

Notes on this clonotype: Its binding antigen is unknown. Base qualities are not provided; no much larger clone lies one nucleotide away.

Trimming takes 4 bases from V and 7 bases from J, and the germline ends sit 14 bases apart. The CDR3 covers 14 residues, taking in both the cysteine and the phenylalanine. Just CDR3 DNA is preserved here, 42 bases in frame from base 1. CDR1 MDHEN and CDR2 SYDVKM are derived from the germline V gene. The chain couples TRBV28 to TRBJ2-1, and possibly TRBD2, on 6 matching bases. The sample comprised whole blood. This clonotype was obtained from an adult who was a healthcare worker with PCR-confirmed SARS-CoV-2 infection or an uninfected control (not recorded which). The CDR3 in this case is CASSSSWAGNEQFF. The base sequence is TGTGCCAGCAGTTCTAGCTGGGCGGGGAATGAGCAGTTCTTC.